This T cell receptor (beta chain) was retrieved from a study of shared clonotypes between healthy human individuals. Study-wide results and limits: Incomplete sequencing of sorted subsets was indicated by rarefaction despite large depth. Among donors, sharing of clonotypes was expected to be affected by sequencing depth.

Authors' processing steps: ImmunoSEQ output lacked quality scores and full-length reads, limiting matched filtering. Here immunoSEQ multiplex PCR was the method, and the copy in TCRdb shows in-frame clones only, minus some. From that table come the V and J calls and clone size; the DNA was used to work out D and trimming. The sample contains approximately 600,000 clones, around 95% of which appear only once. Naive CD8 populations comprised CD45RO-negative cells positively selected for CCR7, excluding terminally differentiated effector memory CD45RA+ cells. As regards this clone: What it binds is unknown.

Sequencing was done on a sample of naive CD8+ T cells sorted from blood. The sequence came from a woman between 25 and 40 years old in good health.

CDR3 coding DNA: TGTGCCAGCAGCCCCCCAAGAGGCCCCTTCTATGGCTACACCTTC. Its translation is CASSPPRGPFYGYTF. The rearrangement links TRBV7-9 to TRBJ1-2; D is unresolved. The V end lost 5 bases, the J end lost 4 bases, and 17 bases lay between the germline ends. In germline, CDR1 is SEHNR, CDR2 FQNEAQ (reference sequence). There are 15 residues in the CDR3. The full variable domain, its missing parts supplied by reference TRBV7-9 and TRBJ1-2, is DTGVSQNPRHKITKRGQNVTFRCDPISEHNRLYWYRQTLGQGPEFLTYFQNEAQLEKSRLLSDRFSAERPKGSFSTLEIQRTEQGDSAMYLCASSPPRGPFYGYTFGSGTRLTVV.